Below, 23 T cell receptor beta chains from the same sample are listed, as sequenced in a study of tumor T cells in aggressive B-cell lymphoma. Some clones are missing from TCRdb's copy, which holds only in-frame ones; the method was immunoSEQ multiplex PCR. The sample consists of approximately 11,000 clones, roughly 90% of them appearing once. The material sequenced was tumor tissue. The receptor source for this set is an adult with diffuse large B cell lymphoma.

The chain recombines TRBV4-3 with TRBJ2-6; D is possibly TRBD2 (5 bases). Deletions cut 4 bases from V and 1 base from J, with 14 bases between. The CDR3 has 17 amino acids. Germline V gives CDR1 LGHNA, CDR2 YSLEER. CDR3 sequence (DNA): TGCGCCAGCAGCCTGCGCACGGGGTTATCTGGGGCCAACGTCCTGACTTTC. It encodes CASSLRTGLSGANVLTF.

This rearrangement joins TRBV30 to TRBJ2-2; 7 bases line up with TRBD2. The CDR3 runs to 15 residues. The germline V gene has CDR1 GTSNPN and CDR2 SVGIG (reference sequence). The V gene end was trimmed by 1 base and the J gene end by 4 bases; junction bases not matched to a gene: 6. The CDR3 DNA follows: TGTGCCTGGAGTGCGGGCGGGAGCGGCACCGGGGAGCTGTTTTTT. It specifies CAWSAGGSGTGELFF.

This clone was recorded only once. The V call is TRBV7-8, the J call TRBJ1-4; 9 bases agree with TRBD1. Germline V gene sequence: CDR1 SGHVS, CDR2 FQNEAQ. This CDR3 spans 15 amino acids. The V and J ends lost 5 bases and 4 bases, in that order; junction bases with no gene match: 5. The CDR3 region is CASSPGQGYNEKLFF. The CDR3 region has the DNA TGTGCCAGCAGCCCGGGACAGGGCTATAATGAAAAACTGTTTTTT.

The rearrangement uses TRBV5-4 and TRBJ2-5; 16 bases align to TRBD2. There are 16 residues in the CDR3. With 0 bases clipped from V and 13 bases from J, the junction kept 9 bases outside the gene matches. The germline V gene encodes CDR1 SGHNT and CDR2 YYREEE (reference sequence). The chain's CDR3 is CASSLDPGLAGGAWYF. DNA of the CDR3: TGTGCCAGCAGCTTGGACCCGGGACTAGCGGGAGGGGCCTGGTACTTC.

The chain is built from TRBV14 and TRBJ2-7; no clear D gene. Germline V CDR1 and CDR2: SGHDN, FVKESK. This CDR3 spans 12 amino acids. With 1 base removed from V and 6 bases from J, the gap between germline ends came to 7 bases. This CDR3 is CASSQVVGEQYF. Written as DNA, the CDR3 is TGTGCCAGCAGCCAAGTTGTCGGCGAGCAGTACTTC.

Details on this clone: One junction end disagrees with the germline gene, perhaps due to a read error. The genes are TRBV4-1 and TRBJ2-3, with D perhaps TRBD2 (6 bases). CDR3 size: 16 residues. The V gene's germline CDR1 is MGHRA and CDR2 YSYEKL. This CDR3 reads CASRQGVGLEGDTQYF. DNA for the CDR3: TGCGCCAGCAGGCAAGGGGTGGGATTGGAGGGAGATACGCAGTATTTT.

The chain recombines TRBV4-2 with TRBJ1-1, with TRBD1 as a possible D gene (5 bases). V gave up 3 bases and J gave up 1 base, with 9 bases separating them. CDR3 length: 14 residues. CDR1 is LGHNA, CDR2 YNFKEQ, per germline. In nucleotides, the CDR3 is TGTGCCAGCAGCCAGGCCGACAGGAACACTGAAGCTTTCTTT. Translated: CASSQADRNTEAFF.

The V and J genes are TRBV29-1 and TRBJ1-1; TRBD1 aligns across 8 bases. V lost 3 bases, J lost 6 bases, and 6 bases stayed unmatched. The CDR3 sequence is 13 residues long. CDR1 is SQVTM and CDR2 is ANQGSEA in the germline V gene. CDR3 residues: CSVEGQAGAEAFF. In nucleotides, the CDR3 is TGCAGCGTTGAGGGACAGGCGGGGGCTGAAGCTTTCTTT. The variable domain in full, completed from reference TRBV29-1 and TRBJ1-1, reads SAVISQKPSRDICQRGTSLTIQCQVDSQVTMMFWYRQQPGQSLTLIATANQGSEATYESGFVIDKFPISRPNLTFSTLTVSNMSPEDSSIYLCSVEGQAGAEAFFGQGTRLTVV.

This clone was detected only once. This chain joins TRBV28 and TRBJ1-3; a weak D match, TRBD1 (5 bases). V dropped 4 bases and J dropped 0 bases, with 13 bases sitting between them. The CDR3 runs to 16 residues. Germline CDR1 is MDHEN and CDR2 is SYDVKM. CDR3 DNA sequence: TGTGCCAGCAGTTCCCAACAGGCCTCCTCTGGAAACACCATATATTTT. It yields the protein CASSSQQASSGNTIYF. The full variable domain, completed using reference TRBV28 and TRBJ1-3, is DVKVTQSSRYLVKRTGEKVFLECVQDMDHENMFWYRQDPGLGLRLIYFSYDVKMKEKGDIPEGYSVSREKKERFSLILESASTNQTSMYLCASSSQQASSGNTIYFGEGSWLTVV.

The rearrangement links TRBV19 to TRBJ1-5, with a weak D call TRBD1 (6 bases). V dropped 6 bases and J dropped 5 bases, with 17 bases sitting between them. The germline V gene encodes CDR1 LNHDA and CDR2 SQIVND (reference sequence). CDR3 size: 15 residues. CDR3 sequence: CASSLTGQTDQPQHF. The CDR3 region has the DNA TGTGCCAGTAGCCTGACGGGACAAACAGATCAGCCCCAGCATTTT.

DNA for the CDR3: TGTGCCAGTAGATCGCTGGACAGTCTGGAGCAGTACTTC. It is translated as CASRSLDSLEQYF. The rearrangement links TRBV19 to TRBJ2-7; D perhaps matches TRBD1 (6 bases). Germline-derived CDR1 and CDR2 are LNHDA and SQIVND (reference sequence). The ends were cut back, 6 bases at V and 7 bases at J, with 16 bases in the middle. The CDR3 sequence is 13 residues long.

The chain recombines TRBV11-3 with TRBJ2-2; 7 bases fit TRBD1. The CDR3 runs to 15 residues. V shed 1 base, J shed 2 bases, and the junction held 1 base outside the gene matches. In germline, CDR1 is SGHNT, CDR2 YENEEA. CDR3 DNA sequence: TGTGCCAGCAGCTTAGGACAGGGAAACACCGGGGAGCTGTTTTTT. Its translation is CASSLGQGNTGELFF.

This clone has only one observation. J is TRBJ2-7 and V is TRBV5-5; TRBD2 matches 13 bases. The V gene end was trimmed by 5 bases and the J gene end by 1 base; junction bases not matched to a gene: 6. Germline-derived CDR1 and CDR2 are SGHKS and YYEKEE (reference sequence). CDR3 size: 16 residues. The CDR3, as DNA: TGTGCCAGCAGTCCGGGGACTAGCGGGGCTTCCTACGAGCAGTACTTC. This sequence encodes CASSPGTSGASYEQYF.

The genes are TRBV19 and TRBJ2-5; TRBD1 matches at 10 bases. The CDR3 is 15 residues long. Germline CDR1 and CDR2: LNHDA and SQIVND (reference sequence). V shed 5 bases and J 4 bases; nucleotides not matched to a gene: 7. CDR3 protein: CASSRLGDRGETQYF. The CDR3 nucleotides read TGTGCCAGTAGTCGACTAGGGGACAGGGGAGAGACCCAGTACTTC. Variable domain in full (rest from reference TRBV19 and TRBJ2-5): DGGITQSPKYLFRKEGQNVTLSCEQNLNHDAMYWYRQDPGQGLRLIYYSQIVNDFQKGDIAEGYSVSREKKESFPLTVTSAQKNPTAFYLCASSRLGDRGETQYFGPGTRLLVL.

V usage is TRBV2 and J usage is TRBJ1-4; maybe TRBD1 (6 bases). CDR1 SNHLY and CDR2 FYNNEI come from the germline V gene. The CDR3 extends over 15 amino acids. V was shortened by 6 bases and J by 5 bases, with 16 bases between the two germline ends. CDR3 coding DNA: TGTGCCAGCAGGGCAAACAGGGCCGCCAATGAAAAACTGTTTTTT. Its protein is CASRANRAANEKLFF.

The V and J genes are TRBV18 and TRBJ2-3; the match to TRBD2 covers 8 bases. V dropped 3 bases and J dropped 0; count of bases not matched to a gene: 5. The germline V gene encodes CDR1 KGHSH and CDR2 LQKENI. The CDR3 is 16 residues long. In DNA form, the CDR3 reads TGTGCCAGCTCACCGCTGTCTAGCGGGAGCACAGATACGCAGTATTTT. Encoded protein: CASSPLSSGSTDTQYF.

The chain recombines TRBV11-3 with TRBJ1-1; tentative D call: TRBD1 (6 bases). Trimming shortened V by 5 bases and J by 0 bases, and 13 bases separated the two germline ends. Germline CDR1 SGHNT, CDR2 YENEEA. There are 15 residues in the CDR3. For the CDR3, the DNA is TGTGCCAGCAGCGCCAAGGACAGTTTGAACACTGAAGCTTTCTTT. Its protein product is CASSAKDSLNTEAFF. Full variable domain (remainder filled in from reference TRBV11-3 and TRBJ1-1): EAGVVQSPRYKIIEKKQPVAFWCNPISGHNTLYWYLQNLGQGPELLIRYENEEAVDDSQLPKDRFSAERLKGVDSTLKIQPAELGDSAVYLCASSAKDSLNTEAFFGQGTRLTVV.

DNA of the CDR3: TGTGCCAGCAGGACTAGCGGGAGCTACGAGCAGTACTTC. Translated, it gives CASRTSGSYEQYF. The rearrangement joins TRBV28 to TRBJ2-7; 12 nucleotides match TRBD2. After removal of 6 bases from V and 3 bases from J, the junction contained 0 bases not matched to a gene. Germline CDR1 is MDHEN and CDR2 is SYDVKM. CDR3 length equals 13 residues.

The chain has TRBV30 and TRBJ1-5; possible D gene TRBD1, 6 bases. Germline lookup yields CDR1 GTSNPN and CDR2 SVGIG (reference sequence). V was trimmed by 4 bases and J by 7 bases, leaving 14 bases between them. The CDR3 extends over 13 amino acids. In DNA form, the CDR3 reads TGTGCCTGGACAAGGGGGGGAGGACAGCCCCAGCATTTT. Its translation: CAWTRGGGQPQHF.

V and J are TRBV30 and TRBJ2-5, with TRBD2 matching 7 bases. This CDR3 has 12 amino acids. Germline V lookup: CDR1 GTSNPN, CDR2 SVGIG (reference sequence). V was clipped by 4 bases and J by 7 bases; unmatched bases: 6. CDR3 DNA: TGTGCCTGGACCACTCCGGGGGGGACCCAGTACTTC. It translates to CAWTTPGGTQYF.

The chain has TRBV27 and TRBJ2-7; 8 bases fit TRBD1. Germline values: CDR1 MNHEY, CDR2 SMNVEV (reference sequence). This CDR3 contains 12 residues. Trimming cost V 5 bases and J 6 bases; bases outside gene matches: 3. CDR3 protein: CASSLTGGEQYF. CDR3 bases: TGTGCCAGCAGTCTCACAGGGGGCGAGCAGTACTTC.

V and J are TRBV11-2 and TRBJ2-3; TRBD2 matches 11 bases. Germline CDR1 reads SGHAT; CDR2 reads FQNNGV. The V and J ends lost 7 bases and 5 bases, in that order; junction bases with no gene match: 8. The CDR3 runs to 15 residues. As DNA, the CDR3 is TGTGCCAGCACCGTAGCGGGAGGGCCTGTAGATACGCAGTATTTT. Amino acid sequence: CASTVAGGPVDTQYF.

The chain links TRBV6-5 to TRBJ2-1, with a weak D call TRBD1 (6 bases). CDR1 MNHEY and CDR2 SVGAGI come from the germline V gene. The CDR3 extends over 12 amino acids. Deletions cut 6 bases from V and 14 bases from J, with 17 bases between. The DNA of the CDR3 is TGTGCCAGCAGCAACTCGAACGCAGGGGAGTTCTTC. Its protein product is CASSNSNAGEFF.